A single sample is the source of the 8 T cell receptor beta chains below, sequenced in a study of T cells in Graves' hyperthyroidism and ophthalmopathy. RNA transcripts gave rise to amplified TCR beta CDR3 regions. The HTBI primer set was used in a first-round RT-PCR of the TCR CDR3. TCRdb used MiXCR to reprocess the multiplex PCR reads, holding one entry per CDR3 protein. The sample gives a few hundred thousand distinct CDR3 sequences, approximately 15% of which show up once; roughly 3% is in the top ten. The sample consisted of blood. The source of these receptors is a middle-aged woman with Graves' ophthalmopathy.

This clonotype was recorded at least ten times. The chain is built from TRBV20-1 and TRBJ2-5; 8 positions match TRBD1. This CDR3 comprises 14 residues. Per germline, CDR1 DFQATT and CDR2 SNEGSKA (reference sequence). The V and J ends lost 6 bases and 5 bases, in that order; junction bases with no gene match: 11. The CDR3 loop reads CSAYDRGGRETQYF. The CDR3 DNA reads as TGCAGTGCCTACGACAGGGGAGGTCGGGAGACCCAGTACTTC.

The rearrangement links TRBV7-9 to TRBJ1-2; D is perhaps TRBD1 (5 bases). CDR1 and CDR2 (germline): SEHNR, FQNEAQ (reference sequence). The CDR3 consists of 19 residues. V lost 1 base, J lost 7 bases, and 28 bases lay in between. CDR3 protein: CASSLVGVGGAGFGFGYTF. The CDR3 DNA reads as TGTGCCAGCAGCTTAGTGGGGGTTGGAGGGGCTGGATTTGGCTTTGGCTACACCTTC.

This clonotype has ten or more counts. The chain recombines TRBV7-3 with TRBJ2-1; 8 bases align to TRBD2. Germline V gene sequence: CDR1 SGHTA, CDR2 FQGTGA. There are 13 residues in the CDR3. V dropped 5 bases and J dropped 7; count of bases not matched to a gene: 4. The DNA of the CDR3 is TGTGCCAGCAGCAACGGGGGGGATAATGAGCAGTTCTTC. It is translated as CASSNGGDNEQFF.

This clonotype was found many times. The chain couples TRBV7-8 to TRBJ2-1; TRBD2 matches 14 bases. Germline V gene lookup returns CDR1 SGHVS and CDR2 FQNEAQ. With V trimmed by 8 bases and J by 8 bases, 8 bases remained unmatched. The CDR3 is 15 residues long. CDR3 sequence reads: CASHGTSGSWDEQFF. For the CDR3, the DNA is TGTGCCAGCCATGGGACTAGCGGGAGTTGGGATGAGCAGTTCTTC.

The chain has TRBV7-9 and TRBJ2-1; 13 nucleotides match TRBD2. This CDR3 has 12 residues. With 5 bases clipped from V and 15 bases from J, the junction kept 4 bases outside the gene matches. Germline values: CDR1 SEHNR, CDR2 FQNEAQ (reference sequence). The CDR3: CASSRGTSGMFF. The CDR3 bases are TGTGCCAGCAGCCGCGGGACTAGCGGGATGTTCTTC.

Ten or more counts support this clonotype. This rearrangement joins TRBV11-2 to TRBJ2-1, with D maybe TRBD2 (5 bases). This CDR3 contains 16 residues. Between the trimmed V and J ends, which lost 2 bases and 10 bases, there was a span of 21 bases. From germline, CDR1 is SGHAT and CDR2 FQNNGV. CDR3 nucleotides: TGTGCCAGCAGCTTAAGAGGGTGGGATGGGGAAACAGAGCAGTTCTTC. This encodes CASSLRGWDGETEQFF.

This clonotype was detected many times. This chain joins TRBV3-1 and TRBJ1-1, with D tentatively TRBD1 (5 bases). Germline values: CDR1 LGHDT, CDR2 YNNKEL (reference sequence). V was cut by 1 base and J by 1 base, with 16 bases left in between. The length of the CDR3 is 17 residues. In nucleotides, the CDR3 is TGTGCCAGCAGCCAAGCCCTGGCAGGGAGGGAGAACACTGAAGCTTTCTTT. As protein: CASSQALAGRENTEAFF.

This clonotype was recorded a few times. The chain uses TRBV6-1 and TRBJ2-7; 12 bases map to TRBD2. This CDR3 region has 15 residues. Per the germline V gene, CDR1 is MNHNS and CDR2 is SASEGT. Unmatched junction bases numbered 7, after V lost 6 bases and J lost 4 bases. The CDR3 sequence: CASSGLAGWGYEQYF. The CDR3 DNA follows: TGTGCCAGCAGCGGACTAGCGGGATGGGGTTACGAGCAGTACTTC.